The clone carrying this TCR beta chain was observed many times. Its matching antigen is unknown. Germline trimming cut 8 bases from V and 3 bases from J; bases unmatched to any gene: 10. Germline CDR1 LNHDA, CDR2 SQIVND (reference sequence). The CDR3 contains 15 residues. Preparation of the TCRbeta library was carried out with unique molecular identifiers. TCRdb passed the PCR reads through MiXCR, listing each CDR3 protein once. The sample consists of 480,000 or so distinct CDR3 sequences, about 10% of them appearing once. These data originate in a study of T-cell reconstitution after alpha-beta-depleted transplantation in children. General study findings and limits: The study traced high day-60 TCRbeta diversity in some patients to surviving recipient T cells and thymic progenitors.

Here the sequenced sample was PBMCs, taken before TCRalphabeta/CD19-depleted stem cell transplant. The rearrangement uses TRBV19 and TRBJ1-2, with TRBD1 matching 9 bases. This TCR was recovered from a child aged 2-15 years with inherited bone marrow failure, due to receive a stem cell transplant. The CDR3 sequence: CASSPGQGIDYGYTF. Here the CDR3 DNA reads TGTGCCAGTTCACCGGGACAGGGTATCGACTATGGCTACACCTTC.